These 25 T cell receptor beta chains share one sample of origin, sequenced in a study of human T cells and chemical hapten exposure. One entry per CDR3 protein results from TCRdb running MiXCR on the RACE reads. The sample yields around 300,000 distinct CDR3 sequences, 4.5% to 5.5% seen once. Regarding time point: pre-sensitization, week 0. As for treatment: therapeutic diphenylcyclopropenone sensitization with weekly scalp DPC. The sequences come from whole blood, collected in connection with sensitization to the hapten diphenylcyclopropenone (DPC). Every receptor here comes from a young woman with alopecia areata. Some clones in this sample may be carry-over from other donors' samples.

The chain joins TRBV6-7 to TRBJ2-6; TRBD1 might be the D (5 bases). TRBV6-7 is an ORF, and what it does is uncertain. The ends were cut back, 0 bases at V and 7 bases at J, with 10 bases in the middle. CDR3 length: 15 amino acids. CDR3 sequence reads: CASSYSGVRANVLTF. CDR3 coding DNA: TGTGCCAGCAGTTACTCAGGGGTAAGAGCCAACGTCCTGACTTTC.

The chain uses TRBV12-3 or TRBV12-4 and TRBJ2-1, with D possibly matching TRBD2 (6 bases). The V gene lost 1 base and the J gene lost 1 base, with 11 bases spanning the gap. The CDR3 spans 16 residues. In DNA, the CDR3 is TGTGCCAGCAGTTTAGGAGGCGGGGCTTCCTACAATGAGCAGTTCTTC. Translation gives CASSLGGGASYNEQFF.

This clonotype was recorded at least ten times. The V call is TRBV28, the J call TRBJ1-2, with TRBD1 as a possible D gene (5 bases). V was pared by 6 bases and J by 0 bases, with 11 bases between. From germline, CDR1 is MDHEN and CDR2 SYDVKM. This CDR3 is built from 14 residues. The CDR3 DNA reads TGTGCCAGCAGGGGGGGGACCGCTAACTATGGCTACACCTTC. Its translation is CASRGGTANYGYTF.

This clonotype was observed at least ten times. The genes are TRBV7-2 and TRBJ2-2; D is unresolved. CDR1 and CDR2 from the germline V gene are SGHTA and FQGNSA. The CDR3 loop spans 16 amino acids. V lost 1 base to trimming and J lost 6 bases, with 15 bases between them. The CDR3 DNA is TGTGCCAGCAGCTTAGTCACTCGGGTCGTGGCCGGGGAGCTGTTTTTT. This translates into CASSLVTRVVAGELFF.

This clonotype was counted many times. This sequence joins TRBV3-1 and TRBJ1-1; no definite D call. The germline gives CDR1 LGHDT, CDR2 YNNKEL (reference sequence). The V and J ends lost 7 bases and 6 bases respectively, with 18 bases between them. The CDR3 totals 14 residues. The CDR3 spells CASNLQGLRAEAFF. CDR3 nucleotide sequence: TGTGCCAGCAACCTGCAAGGACTTAGAGCTGAAGCTTTCTTT.

This clonotype has only a few counts. The chain combines TRBV16 with TRBJ2-5; 9 nucleotides match TRBD1. Germline trimming cut 6 bases from V and 7 bases from J; bases unmatched to any gene: 12. This CDR3 spans 15 amino acids. CDR1 and CDR2 (germline): KGHSY, FQNENV. DNA of the CDR3: TGTGCCAGCAGTCGTGGCACCGGGACAGGGCGGACCCAGTACTTC. It is translated as CASSRGTGTGRTQYF.

This clonotype was counted ten times or more. The V and J genes are TRBV18 and TRBJ2-7; no firm D call. Between the trimmed V and J ends, which lost 6 bases and 2 bases, there was a span of 17 bases. CDR3 length equals 15 residues. Germline CDR1 is KGHSH and CDR2 is LQKENI. DNA for the CDR3: TGTGCCAGCTCGCAGGAAAGACACGGAACCTACGAGCAGTACTTC. Translation: CASSQERHGTYEQYF.

The chain carries TRBV6-1 and TRBJ1-1; D is unclear. CDR1 MNHNS and CDR2 SASEGT come from the germline V gene. The CDR3 covers 14 residues. Trimming stripped 1 base from V and 6 bases from J, with 12 bases between. This CDR3 reads CASSEGLESAEAFF. In DNA, the CDR3 is TGTGCCAGCAGTGAAGGATTAGAGAGCGCTGAAGCTTTCTTT.

The chain links TRBV10-3 to TRBJ2-4; D possibly corresponds to TRBD1 (6 bases). This CDR3 has 16 residues. Trimming cost V 3 bases and J 8 bases, with 20 bases left between them. Germline CDR1 ENHRY, CDR2 SYGVKD. CDR3 loop: CAISDPIQGHRDIQYF. The CDR3, as DNA: TGTGCCATCAGTGATCCTATTCAGGGGCACAGAGACATTCAGTACTTC.

This clonotype was observed a handful of times. The rearrangement joins TRBV18 to TRBJ1-5; D not certain. CDR1 KGHSH and CDR2 LQKENI come from the germline V gene. V lost 3 bases and J 9 bases, leaving 12 bases between the germline ends. The CDR3 is 13 amino acids. CDR3 nucleotide sequence: TGTGCCAGCTCACCGACGACTAGAGCGCCCCAGCATTTT. Protein sequence: CASSPTTRAPQHF.

Ten or more counts support this clonotype. The V gene is TRBV29-1, the J gene TRBJ2-7; D uncertain. This CDR3 region has 12 residues. Trimming took off 4 bases at V and 2 bases at J, with 9 bases between the two ends. In germline, CDR1 is SQVTM, CDR2 ANQGSEA. The CDR3 DNA sequence: TGCAGCGTTGGTCTGAAACCCTACGAGCAGTACTTC. The encoded protein is CSVGLKPYEQYF.

This clonotype appeared many times. The chain has TRBV2 and TRBJ1-1; 7 bases map to TRBD1. The CDR3 is 16 amino acids. Germline CDR1 SNHLY, CDR2 FYNNEI. V trimming: 3 bases; J trimming: 4 bases; junction bases outside the gene matches: 11. CDR3 sequence (DNA): TGTGCCAGCAGTGAGGGGCCGGCAGGGGGTACCACTGAAGCTTTCTTT. Protein: CASSEGPAGGTTEAFF.

The V call is TRBV18, the J call TRBJ2-7; a weak D match, TRBD2 (5 bases). This CDR3 is built from 13 residues. Trimming took off 3 bases at V and 2 bases at J, with 8 bases between the two ends. CDR1 is KGHSH, CDR2 LQKENI, per germline. The CDR3 region is CASSPRETYEQYF. CDR3 DNA: TGTGCCAGCTCACCGAGGGAGACCTACGAGCAGTACTTC.

This clonotype was counted many times. The J gene is TRBJ2-3, the V gene TRBV10-3; 7 bases agree with TRBD2. CDR3 length: 15 amino acids. V shed 4 bases, J shed 4 bases, and the junction held 8 bases outside the gene matches. Germline assignment: CDR1 ENHRY and CDR2 SYGVKD. The CDR3 here is CAISGSSRGADTQYF. In DNA form, the CDR3 reads TGTGCCATCAGTGGTTCCTCCCGGGGGGCAGATACGCAGTATTTT.

This clonotype was detected many times. This chain joins TRBV3-1 and TRBJ1-1, with 11 positions matching TRBD1. J gave up 4 bases and V 0 bases, and 1 base lay outside the gene matches. The CDR3 loop spans 15 amino acids. Germline values: CDR1 LGHDT, CDR2 YNNKEL (reference sequence). The CDR3 sequence: CASSQEGTGGTEAFF. As DNA, the CDR3 is TGTGCCAGCAGCCAAGAAGGGACAGGGGGCACTGAAGCTTTCTTT.

This clonotype came up a few times. This sequence joins TRBV6-2 or TRBV6-3 and TRBJ2-3; D call uncertain. The germline gives CDR1 MNHEY, CDR2 SVGEGT. V was pared by 0 bases and J by 7 bases, with 8 bases between. This CDR3 region has 13 residues. Written as DNA, the CDR3 is TGTGCCAGCAGTTACTCGGCGATAAATACGCAGTATTTT. It is translated as CASSYSAINTQYF.

This chain links TRBV14 with TRBJ2-3; D perhaps matches TRBD2 (6 bases). The ends were cut back, 2 bases at V and 6 bases at J, with 15 bases in the middle. Germline V gives CDR1 SGHDN, CDR2 FVKESK. The CDR3 loop spans 15 amino acids. CDR3 amino acids: CASSQPGSPPDTQYF. The CDR3 nucleotides are TGTGCCAGCAGCCAACCCGGGAGTCCTCCGGATACGCAGTATTTT.

V usage is TRBV2 and J usage is TRBJ1-1; no definite D call. CDR1 SNHLY and CDR2 FYNNEI come from the germline V gene. Trimming cost V 4 bases and J 7 bases, with 13 bases left between them. The CDR3 contains 13 residues. The CDR3 sequence is CASSVEREVEAFF. The CDR3 DNA follows: TGTGCCAGCAGTGTCGAAAGAGAAGTTGAAGCTTTCTTT.

The chain has TRBV5-6 and TRBJ2-1; the D gene is possibly TRBD2 (7 bases). V was pared by 0 bases and J by 0 bases, with 13 bases between. The CDR3 sequence is 17 residues long. Germline assignment: CDR1 SGHDT and CDR2 YYEEEE. DNA for the CDR3: TGTGCCAGCAGCTTGGCGCGGGGGCGCCGCTCCTACAATGAGCAGTTCTTC. It translates to CASSLARGRRSYNEQFF.

This clonotype was recorded at least ten times. The chain carries TRBV29-1 and TRBJ2-2; D not certain. Germline V gene data show CDR1 as SQVTM and CDR2 as ANQGSEA. This CDR3 spans 12 amino acids. V was cut by 4 bases and J by 2 bases, with 5 bases left in between. The CDR3 DNA reads TGCAGCGTTGTGGCAAACACCGGGGAGCTGTTTTTT. Protein: CSVVANTGELFF.

This clonotype has only a few counts. J is TRBJ1-6 and V is TRBV5-1, with TRBD1 as a possible D gene (5 bases). The ends were cut back, 4 bases at V and 12 bases at J, with 20 bases in the middle. The CDR3 runs 15 residues. Germline V gives CDR1 SGHRS, CDR2 YFSETQ. The CDR3 nucleotides read TGCGCCAGCAGCCCGGCGACAGCCAACGGGGGACCCCTCCACTTT. It yields the protein CASSPATANGGPLHF.

This clonotype was counted only a few times. The chain has TRBV5-4 and TRBJ1-3; tentatively, D is TRBD1 (5 bases). The CDR3 has 16 amino acids. Germline CDR1 SGHNT, CDR2 YYREEE (reference sequence). Trimming pared 2 bases from V and 1 base from J, leaving 13 bases between. Written as DNA, the CDR3 is TGTGCCAGCAGCTTCGGTTTGGGGGGTTCTGGAAACACCATATATTTT. It codes for CASSFGLGGSGNTIYF.

Only a few counts were recorded for this clonotype. The chain carries TRBV6-7 and TRBJ2-1; either TRBD1 or TRBD2 may fit D (5 bases each). TRBV6-7 is labeled an ORF, and its function is uncertain. V lost 0 bases to trimming and J lost 4 bases, with 25 bases between them. CDR3 size: 20 residues. The CDR3 region is CASSYSIRGPPSGGYNEQFF. The CDR3 region has the DNA TGTGCCAGCAGTTACTCGATCCGGGGCCCCCCCTCAGGCGGATACAATGAGCAGTTCTTC.

The CDR3 nucleotides are TGCGCCAGCAGCTTTTCAGGAGAGGAGCCCCAGCATTTT. It yields the protein CASSFSGEEPQHF. V usage is TRBV5-1 and J usage is TRBJ1-5; D is unresolved. CDR1 is SGHRS, CDR2 YFSETQ, per germline. V was clipped by 2 bases and J by 8 bases, with 11 bases between them. The CDR3 has 13 residues.

Note on this clonotype: It may be a read error: a sequence one base away is much more abundant. CDR3 in amino acids: CATAVQGGGGDETQCF. DNA for the CDR3: TGTGCGACCGCCGTCCAAGGGGGAGGGGGCGACGAGACCCAGTGCTTC. The J gene is TRBJ2-5, the V gene TRBV7-2; TRBD1 or TRBD2 may be the D gene (7 bases each). The CDR3 is made up of 16 amino acids. The germline V gene encodes CDR1 SGHTA and CDR2 FQGNSA.